A selection of T cell receptor beta chains follows, all from one sample in a study of CD8 T cells in Susac syndrome. TCRdb passed the immunoSEQ multiplex PCR reads through MiXCR, listing each CDR3 protein once. This table holds 95,000 to 150,000 distinct CDR3 sequences, approximately 95% found once. The specimen was CD8+ T cells from PBMCs. All receptors derive from a human donor with multiple sclerosis. The CDR3 runs from the conserved cysteine through the conserved F or W. Fields, in order: D gene, V gene, J gene, clone size, CDR3 length, CDR3 protein, CDR3 DNA. The D gene is left open where the match is weak. Part of the rows lack a size; the others show once, few, many or a class for expanded clones.

d_call: .; v_call: TRBV27; j_call: TRBJ2-2; clone_size: .; cdr3_length: 13; cdr3_aa: CASSFRPTGELFF; cdr3_nt: TGTGCCAGCAGTTTCCGGCCTACCGGGGAGCTGTTTTTT
d_call: TRBD1; v_call: TRBV6-1; j_call: TRBJ1-2; clone_size: .; cdr3_length: 18; cdr3_aa: CASRTTVHRDRTNYGYTF; cdr3_nt: TGTGCCAGCAGGACTACTGTACACAGGGACAGAACTAACTATGGCTACACCTTC
d_call: .; v_call: TRBV9; j_call: TRBJ2-4; clone_size: once; cdr3_length: 16; cdr3_aa: CASSVDQGLAKNIQYF; cdr3_nt: TGTGCCAGCAGCGTAGATCAGGGGTTAGCCAAAAACATTCAGTACTTC
d_call: .; v_call: TRBV6-6; j_call: TRBJ1-1; clone_size: .; cdr3_length: 15; cdr3_aa: CAAKIGKGLNTEAFF; cdr3_nt: TGTGCCGCTAAAATCGGAAAGGGGCTGAACACTGAAGCTTTCTTT
d_call: .; v_call: TRBV15; j_call: TRBJ2-1; clone_size: .; cdr3_length: 18; cdr3_aa: CATSRDSGYSTLWNEQFF; cdr3_nt: TGTGCCACCAGCAGAGATTCGGGGTACTCCACCCTATGGAATGAGCAGTTCTTC
d_call: .; v_call: TRBV15; j_call: TRBJ2-1; clone_size: .; cdr3_length: 14; cdr3_aa: CATSLGGSYNEQFF; cdr3_nt: TGTGCCACCAGCCTCGGGGGCTCCTACAATGAGCAGTTCTTC
d_call: .; v_call: TRBV6-6; j_call: TRBJ1-1; clone_size: .; cdr3_length: 14; cdr3_aa: CASSYLVRDTEAFF; cdr3_nt: TGTGCCAGCAGTTACTTGGTCAGGGACACTGAAGCTTTCTTT
d_call: TRBD1; v_call: TRBV27; j_call: TRBJ1-5; clone_size: .; cdr3_length: 15; cdr3_aa: CASSLQGAQNQPQHF; cdr3_nt: TGTGCCAGCAGTCTCCAGGGGGCACAGAATCAGCCCCAGCATTTT
d_call: .; v_call: TRBV19; j_call: TRBJ2-1; clone_size: .; cdr3_length: 13; cdr3_aa: CASINQPHNEQFF; cdr3_nt: TGTGCCAGTATCAATCAGCCTCACAATGAGCAGTTCTTC
d_call: .; v_call: TRBV7-9; j_call: TRBJ2-2; clone_size: .; cdr3_length: 17; cdr3_aa: CASSLVGPGANTGELFF; cdr3_nt: TGTGCCAGCAGCTTAGTAGGCCCGGGGGCGAACACCGGGGAGCTGTTTTTT
d_call: .; v_call: TRBV5-1; j_call: TRBJ2-7; clone_size: .; cdr3_length: 13; cdr3_aa: CASSFDSAYEQYF; cdr3_nt: TGCGCCAGCAGCTTCGACTCCGCCTACGAGCAGTACTTC
d_call: TRBD1; v_call: TRBV5-5; j_call: TRBJ2-5; clone_size: .; cdr3_length: 16; cdr3_aa: CASSLSRDRVQETQYF; cdr3_nt: TGTGCCAGCAGCTTGAGTCGGGACAGGGTACAAGAGACCCAGTACTTC
d_call: TRBD2; v_call: TRBV9; j_call: TRBJ2-3; clone_size: .; cdr3_length: 14; cdr3_aa: CASSPGRSLDTQYF; cdr3_nt: TGTGCCAGCAGCCCCGGGAGGAGTTTGGATACGCAGTATTTT
d_call: TRBD1; v_call: TRBV27; j_call: TRBJ1-2; clone_size: .; cdr3_length: 16; cdr3_aa: CASSFGQGGRIYGYTF; cdr3_nt: TGTGCCAGCAGTTTTGGTCAGGGGGGGCGTATCTATGGCTACACCTTC
d_call: TRBD2; v_call: TRBV15; j_call: TRBJ2-2; clone_size: .; cdr3_length: 14; cdr3_aa: CATSRGGGAGELFF; cdr3_nt: TGTGCCACCAGCAGAGGCGGGGGGGCCGGGGAGCTGTTTTTT
d_call: .; v_call: TRBV11-2; j_call: TRBJ2-1; clone_size: .; cdr3_length: 16; cdr3_aa: CASSLRSGSSIDEQFF; cdr3_nt: TGTGCCAGCAGCTTAAGGTCGGGGAGCTCTATCGATGAGCAGTTCTTC
d_call: TRBD1; v_call: TRBV24-1; j_call: TRBJ2-3; clone_size: .; cdr3_length: 13; cdr3_aa: CATSETGVDTQYF; cdr3_nt: TGTGCCACCAGTGAGACAGGGGTAGATACGCAGTATTTT
d_call: .; v_call: TRBV7-6; j_call: TRBJ1-1; clone_size: .; cdr3_length: 13; cdr3_aa: CASSFQVYTEAFF; cdr3_nt: TGTGCCAGCAGTTTCCAGGTCTACACTGAAGCTTTCTTT
d_call: .; v_call: TRBV5-6; j_call: TRBJ2-2; clone_size: .; cdr3_length: 11; cdr3_aa: CASSFADLVFF; cdr3_nt: TGTGCCAGCAGCTTCGCGGACTTGGTGTTTTTT
d_call: .; v_call: TRBV5-1; j_call: TRBJ1-3; clone_size: .; cdr3_length: 15; cdr3_aa: CASSYNQGGRNTIYF; cdr3_nt: TGCGCCAGCAGCTACAACCAGGGAGGGAGAAACACCATATATTTT
d_call: TRBD1; v_call: TRBV28; j_call: TRBJ1-2; clone_size: .; cdr3_length: 14; cdr3_aa: CASSLGQGAVGYTF; cdr3_nt: TGTGCCAGCAGCCTTGGACAGGGGGCAGTTGGCTACACCTTC
d_call: .; v_call: TRBV6-2/TRBV6-3; j_call: TRBJ2-5; clone_size: .; cdr3_length: 15; cdr3_aa: CASSWDEEFQETQYF; cdr3_nt: TGTGCCAGCAGTTGGGACGAGGAGTTCCAAGAGACCCAGTACTTC
d_call: TRBD2; v_call: TRBV2; j_call: TRBJ2-1; clone_size: .; cdr3_length: 16; cdr3_aa: CASSPGTSVGWNEQFF; cdr3_nt: TGTGCCAGCAGTCCCGGGACTAGCGTTGGGTGGAATGAGCAGTTCTTC
d_call: .; v_call: TRBV11-2; j_call: TRBJ1-5; clone_size: .; cdr3_length: 15; cdr3_aa: CASSLGGGFNQPQHF; cdr3_nt: TGTGCCAGCAGCTTAGGGGGTGGATTCAATCAGCCCCAGCATTTT
d_call: TRBD2; v_call: TRBV4-1; j_call: TRBJ2-4; clone_size: .; cdr3_length: 19; cdr3_aa: CASSPRTSGGTVAKNIQYF; cdr3_nt: TGCGCCAGCAGCCCCCGGACTAGCGGGGGTACAGTAGCCAAAAACATTCAGTACTTC
d_call: TRBD1; v_call: TRBV27; j_call: TRBJ1-2; clone_size: .; cdr3_length: 14; cdr3_aa: CASSLAGGNYGYTF; cdr3_nt: TGTGCCAGCAGTTTAGCAGGGGGTAACTATGGCTACACCTTC
d_call: .; v_call: TRBV29-1; j_call: TRBJ1-1; clone_size: .; cdr3_length: 15; cdr3_aa: CSVELDYSSLAEAFF; cdr3_nt: TGCAGCGTTGAACTTGATTACAGCAGTTTGGCTGAAGCTTTCTTT
d_call: .; v_call: TRBV12-3/TRBV12-4; j_call: TRBJ2-2; clone_size: .; cdr3_length: 14; cdr3_aa: CASSPLPRGGELFF; cdr3_nt: TGTGCCAGCAGCCCACTTCCTAGGGGCGGGGAGCTGTTTTTT
d_call: .; v_call: TRBV6-5; j_call: TRBJ1-1; clone_size: few; cdr3_length: 13; cdr3_aa: CASSYSRQGEAFF; cdr3_nt: TGTGCCAGCAGTTACTCGAGGCAGGGTGAAGCTTTCTTT
d_call: .; v_call: TRBV13; j_call: TRBJ2-5; clone_size: .; cdr3_length: 14; cdr3_aa: CASSLAGGQESQYF; cdr3_nt: TGTGCCAGCAGCTTAGCGGGGGGCCAAGAGTCCCAGTACTTC
d_call: TRBD2; v_call: TRBV6-5; j_call: TRBJ2-5; clone_size: .; cdr3_length: 16; cdr3_aa: CASSYGLAGRQETQYF; cdr3_nt: TGTGCCAGCAGTTACGGGTTAGCGGGGCGCCAAGAGACCCAGTACTTC
d_call: TRBD1; v_call: TRBV7-9; j_call: TRBJ1-5; clone_size: .; cdr3_length: 14; cdr3_aa: CASSQGGSGQPQHF; cdr3_nt: TGTGCCAGCAGCCAGGGGGGTAGCGGTCAGCCCCAGCATTTT
d_call: TRBD1; v_call: TRBV28; j_call: TRBJ1-2; clone_size: .; cdr3_length: 16; cdr3_aa: CASSSIGQGVDYGYTF; cdr3_nt: TGTGCCAGCAGTTCAATTGGACAGGGGGTAGACTATGGCTACACCTTC
d_call: .; v_call: TRBV27; j_call: TRBJ1-6; clone_size: once; cdr3_length: 14; cdr3_aa: CASSRGTQGSPLHF; cdr3_nt: TGTGCCAGCAGTCGCGGGACACAAGGTTCACCCCTCCACTTT
d_call: .; v_call: TRBV10-1; j_call: TRBJ2-2; clone_size: .; cdr3_length: 15; cdr3_aa: CASSDGGPHTGELFF; cdr3_nt: TGCGCCAGCAGTGACGGGGGACCCCACACCGGGGAGCTGTTTTTT
d_call: TRBD1; v_call: TRBV19; j_call: TRBJ2-1; clone_size: .; cdr3_length: 15; cdr3_aa: CASSIGDRGWNEQFF; cdr3_nt: TGTGCCAGTAGTATAGGAGACAGGGGGTGGAATGAGCAGTTCTTC
d_call: .; v_call: TRBV13; j_call: TRBJ1-4; clone_size: .; cdr3_length: 16; cdr3_aa: CASSLGGSGPNEKLFF; cdr3_nt: TGTGCCAGCAGCTTAGGTGGTAGCGGGCCCAATGAAAAACTGTTTTTT
d_call: .; v_call: TRBV14; j_call: TRBJ1-2; clone_size: .; cdr3_length: 14; cdr3_aa: CASSQEDSNYGYTF; cdr3_nt: TGTGCCAGCAGCCAAGAGGACAGCAACTATGGCTACACCTTC
d_call: .; v_call: TRBV19; j_call: TRBJ2-1; clone_size: .; cdr3_length: 12; cdr3_aa: CASSIFYNEQFF; cdr3_nt: TGTGCCAGTAGTATTTTTTACAATGAGCAGTTCTTC
d_call: TRBD1; v_call: TRBV5-1; j_call: TRBJ1-1; clone_size: .; cdr3_length: 15; cdr3_aa: CASTLTGTANTEAFF; cdr3_nt: TGCGCCAGCACCTTAACCGGGACAGCTAACACTGAAGCTTTCTTT
d_call: .; v_call: TRBV9; j_call: TRBJ2-2; clone_size: .; cdr3_length: 12; cdr3_aa: CASSVMTGELFF; cdr3_nt: TGTGCCAGCAGCGTTATGACCGGGGAGCTGTTTTTT
d_call: .; v_call: TRBV7-8; j_call: TRBJ2-3; clone_size: once; cdr3_length: 15; cdr3_aa: CASSLDREGTDTQYF; cdr3_nt: TGTGCCAGCAGCTTAGACAGGGAGGGCACAGATACGCAGTATTTT
d_call: TRBD2; v_call: TRBV7-2; j_call: TRBJ2-4; clone_size: .; cdr3_length: 19; cdr3_aa: CASSLRGTSGSPRSGIQYF; cdr3_nt: TGTGCCAGCAGCTTAAGGGGGACTAGCGGGAGTCCTAGGTCCGGCATTCAGTACTTC
d_call: .; v_call: TRBV3-1; j_call: TRBJ2-7; clone_size: .; cdr3_length: 14; cdr3_aa: CASSPRTPPYEQYF; cdr3_nt: TGTGCCAGCAGCCCCCGAACACCACCCTACGAGCAGTACTTC
d_call: .; v_call: TRBV5-1; j_call: TRBJ2-5; clone_size: .; cdr3_length: 14; cdr3_aa: CASSPARGRETQYF; cdr3_nt: TGCGCCAGCAGCCCCGCCCGGGGGCGAGAGACCCAGTACTTC
d_call: TRBD1; v_call: TRBV20-1; j_call: TRBJ1-2; clone_size: .; cdr3_length: 14; cdr3_aa: CSARATGQVNGYTF; cdr3_nt: TGCAGTGCTAGAGCCACAGGACAGGTCAATGGCTACACCTTC